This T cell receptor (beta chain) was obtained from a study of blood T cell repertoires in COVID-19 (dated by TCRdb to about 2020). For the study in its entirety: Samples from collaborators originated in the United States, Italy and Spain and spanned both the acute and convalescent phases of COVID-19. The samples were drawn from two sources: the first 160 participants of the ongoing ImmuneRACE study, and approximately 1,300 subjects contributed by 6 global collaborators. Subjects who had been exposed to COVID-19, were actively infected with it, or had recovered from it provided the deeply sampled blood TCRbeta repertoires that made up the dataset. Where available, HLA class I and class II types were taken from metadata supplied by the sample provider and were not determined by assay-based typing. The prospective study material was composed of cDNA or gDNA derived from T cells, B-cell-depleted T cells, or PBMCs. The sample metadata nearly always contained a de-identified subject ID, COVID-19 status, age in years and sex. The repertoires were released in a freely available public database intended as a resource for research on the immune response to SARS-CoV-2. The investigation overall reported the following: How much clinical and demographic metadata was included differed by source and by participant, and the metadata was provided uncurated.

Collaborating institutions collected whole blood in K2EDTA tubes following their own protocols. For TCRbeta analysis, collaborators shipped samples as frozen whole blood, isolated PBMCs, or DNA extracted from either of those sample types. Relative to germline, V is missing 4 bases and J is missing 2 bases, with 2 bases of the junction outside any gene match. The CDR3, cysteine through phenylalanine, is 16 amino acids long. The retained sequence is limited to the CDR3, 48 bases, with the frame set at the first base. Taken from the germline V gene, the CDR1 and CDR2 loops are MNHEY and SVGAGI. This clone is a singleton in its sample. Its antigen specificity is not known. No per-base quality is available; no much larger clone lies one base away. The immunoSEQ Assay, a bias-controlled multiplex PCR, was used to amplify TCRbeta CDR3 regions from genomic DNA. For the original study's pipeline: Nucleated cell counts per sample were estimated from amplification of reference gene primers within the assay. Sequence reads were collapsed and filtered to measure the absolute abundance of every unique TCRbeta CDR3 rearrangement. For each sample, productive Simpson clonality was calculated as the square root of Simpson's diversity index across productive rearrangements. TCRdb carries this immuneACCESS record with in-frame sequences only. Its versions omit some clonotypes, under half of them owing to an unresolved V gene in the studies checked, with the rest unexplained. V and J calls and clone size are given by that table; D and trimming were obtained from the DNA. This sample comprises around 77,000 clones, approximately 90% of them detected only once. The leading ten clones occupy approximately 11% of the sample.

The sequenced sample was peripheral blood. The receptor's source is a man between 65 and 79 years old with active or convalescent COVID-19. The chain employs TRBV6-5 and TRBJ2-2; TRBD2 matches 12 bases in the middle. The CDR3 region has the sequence CASSSTSGRNTGELFF. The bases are TGTGCCAGCAGTTCGACTAGCGGGAGAAACACCGGGGAGCTGTTTTTT.